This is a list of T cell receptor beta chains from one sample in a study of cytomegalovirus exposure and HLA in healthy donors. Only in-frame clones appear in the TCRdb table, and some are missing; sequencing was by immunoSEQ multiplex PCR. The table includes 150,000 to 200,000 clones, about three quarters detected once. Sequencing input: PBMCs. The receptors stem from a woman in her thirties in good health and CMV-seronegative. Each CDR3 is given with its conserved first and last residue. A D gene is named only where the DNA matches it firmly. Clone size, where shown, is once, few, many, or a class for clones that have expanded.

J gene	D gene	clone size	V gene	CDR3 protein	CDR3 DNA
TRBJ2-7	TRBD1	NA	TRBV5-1	CASSQGTGAYEQYF	TGCGCCAGCAGCCAAGGGACAGGGGCCTACGAGCAGTACTTC
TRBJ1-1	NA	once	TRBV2	CASSARVRTEAFF	TGTGCCAGCAGTGCCAGGGTACGGACTGAAGCTTTCTTT
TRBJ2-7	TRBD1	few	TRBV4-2	CASSRGGQGAYEQYF	TGTGCCAGCAGCCGGGGAGGACAGGGGGCTTACGAGCAGTACTTC
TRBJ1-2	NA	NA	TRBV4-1	CASSHQTASSYGYTF	TGCGCCAGCAGCCACCAGACAGCGTCGTCCTATGGCTACACCTTC
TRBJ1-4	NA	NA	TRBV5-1	CASSRDQANEKLFF	TGCGCCAGCAGCCGCGATCAGGCTAATGAAAAACTGTTTTTT
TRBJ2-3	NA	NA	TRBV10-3	CAISDGTDTQYF	TGTGCCATCAGTGACGGCACAGATACGCAGTATTTT
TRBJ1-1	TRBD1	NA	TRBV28	CASSLRTGVPNTEAFF	TGTGCCAGCAGTCTCCGGACAGGGGTACCGAACACTGAAGCTTTCTTT
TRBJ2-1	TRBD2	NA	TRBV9	CASSVRTGGTYNEQFF	TGTGCCAGCAGCGTCCGAACGGGGGGGACCTACAATGAGCAGTTCTTC
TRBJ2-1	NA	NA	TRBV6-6	CASSYFTGMNEQFF	TGTGCCAGCAGTTATTTTACAGGGATGAATGAGCAGTTCTTC
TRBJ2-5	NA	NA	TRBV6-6	CACKGYGAQYF	TGTGCCTGTAAGGGCTACGGGGCCCAGTACTTC
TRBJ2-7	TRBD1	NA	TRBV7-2	CASSFGQGPYEQYF	TGTGCCAGCAGCTTCGGACAGGGCCCCTACGAGCAGTACTTC
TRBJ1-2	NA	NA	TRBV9	CASSAPSGGYTF	TGTGCCAGCAGCGCCCCTTCGGGGGGCTACACCTTC
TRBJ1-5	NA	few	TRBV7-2	CASSSQESQPQHF	TGTGCCAGCAGCTCCCAGGAAAGTCAGCCCCAGCATTTT
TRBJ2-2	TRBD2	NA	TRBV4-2	CASSQPEWRGGRGTGELFF	TGTGCCAGCAGCCAACCCGAGTGGCGGGGGGGCCGGGGTACCGGGGAGCTGTTTTTT
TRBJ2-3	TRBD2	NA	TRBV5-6	CASSLAGELAGGPDTQYF	TGTGCCAGCAGCTTGGCAGGGGAGCTAGCGGGGGGCCCCGATACGCAGTATTTT
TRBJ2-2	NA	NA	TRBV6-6	CASSYPPGVAGELFF	TGTGCCAGCAGTTACCCCCCAGGGGTTGCCGGGGAGCTGTTTTTT
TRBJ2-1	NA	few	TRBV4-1	CASSQFLQGPLNEQFF	TGCGCCAGCAGCCAATTCTTACAGGGTCCCCTCAATGAGCAGTTCTTC
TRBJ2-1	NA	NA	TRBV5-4	CASSPAWRLYNEQFF	TGTGCCAGCAGCCCGGCTTGGAGGCTCTACAATGAGCAGTTCTTC
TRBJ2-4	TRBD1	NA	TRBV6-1	CASSAGGLGRNIQYF	TGTGCCAGCAGTGCAGGGGGCCTGGGGAGAAACATTCAGTACTTC
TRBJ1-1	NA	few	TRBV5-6	CASSLAGGSEAFF	TGTGCCAGCAGTCTAGCGGGCGGCTCTGAAGCTTTCTTT
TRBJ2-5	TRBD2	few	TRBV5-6	CASSPVDGGGEAETQYF	TGTGCCAGCAGCCCCGTGGATGGCGGGGGTGAGGCTGAGACCCAGTACTTC
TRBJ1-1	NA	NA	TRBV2	CASSEERGGTEAFF	TGTGCCAGCAGTGAAGAAAGAGGAGGCACTGAAGCTTTCTTT
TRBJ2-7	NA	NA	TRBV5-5	CASSSHGSYEQYF	TGTGCCAGCAGCTCGCACGGGAGCTACGAGCAGTACTTC
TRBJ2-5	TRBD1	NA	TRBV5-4	CASSLAGQAQETQYF	TGTGCCAGCAGCTTGGCCGGACAGGCTCAAGAGACCCAGTACTTC
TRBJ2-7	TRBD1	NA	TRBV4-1	CASSQMTGWDYEQYF	TGCGCCAGCAGCCAGATGACAGGGTGGGACTACGAGCAGTACTTC
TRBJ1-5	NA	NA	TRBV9	CASSPSRGNQGLSNQPQHF	TGTGCCAGCAGCCCATCGAGGGGGAATCAGGGGTTAAGCAATCAGCCCCAGCATTTT
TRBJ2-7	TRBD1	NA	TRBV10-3	CAIQTGGGSYEQYF	TGTGCCATCCAGACAGGGGGCGGCTCCTACGAGCAGTACTTC
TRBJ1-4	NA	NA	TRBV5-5	CASSPVAGSTNEKLFF	TGTGCCAGCAGCCCCGTAGCCGGATCAACTAATGAAAAACTGTTTTTT
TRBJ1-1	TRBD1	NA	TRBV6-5	CASTDRGSWKAFF	TGTGCCAGCACGGACAGGGGAAGTTGGAAAGCTTTCTTT
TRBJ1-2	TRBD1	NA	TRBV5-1	CASSLATGTGDGYTF	TGCGCCAGCAGCTTGGCTACCGGGACAGGGGATGGCTACACCTTC
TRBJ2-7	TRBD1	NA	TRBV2	CASKTGTGAHEQYF	TGTGCCAGCAAGACCGGGACAGGGGCCCACGAGCAGTACTTC
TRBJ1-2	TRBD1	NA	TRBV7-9	CASSLARQGVAGYTF	TGTGCCAGCAGCTTAGCGCGGCAGGGGGTGGCTGGCTACACCTTC
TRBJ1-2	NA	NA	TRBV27	CASRGRTAEYGYTF	TGTGCCAGCAGGGGGAGAACAGCCGAATATGGCTACACCTTC
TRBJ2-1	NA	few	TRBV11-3	CASSPRRGLGNEQFF	TGTGCCAGCAGCCCCCGTAGGGGCCTAGGCAATGAGCAGTTCTTC
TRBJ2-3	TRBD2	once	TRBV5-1	CASSETTSGGSDTQYF	TGCGCCAGCAGCGAGACGACTAGCGGGGGGTCAGATACGCAGTATTTT
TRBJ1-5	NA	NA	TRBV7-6	CASSYITGNQPQHF	TGTGCCAGCAGCTACATCACAGGGAATCAGCCCCAGCATTTT
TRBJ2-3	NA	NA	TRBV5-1	CASSLRPGGTDTQYF	TGCGCCAGCAGCTTGCGGCCGGGGGGCACAGATACGCAGTATTTT
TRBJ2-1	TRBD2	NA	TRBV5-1	CASSLEAGVYNEQFF	TGCGCCAGCAGCTTGGAGGCGGGGGTTTACAATGAGCAGTTCTTC
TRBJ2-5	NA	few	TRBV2	CASSDLVGGTQYF	TGTGCCAGCAGTGATTTGGTAGGCGGGACCCAGTACTTC
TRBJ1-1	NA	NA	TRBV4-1	CASSQERTIGTEAFF	TGCGCCAGCAGCCAAGAAAGGACAATCGGTACTGAAGCTTTCTTT
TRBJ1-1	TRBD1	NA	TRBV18	CASSPTGQGASGAFF	TGTGCCAGCTCACCAACGGGACAGGGGGCAAGTGGAGCTTTCTTT
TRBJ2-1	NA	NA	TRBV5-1	CASSLWGGLASSYNEQFF	TGCGCCAGCAGCTTGTGGGGGGGCCTGGCGAGCTCCTACAATGAGCAGTTCTTC
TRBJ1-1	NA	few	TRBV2	CASGRGFF	TGTGCCAGCGGGCGGGGTTTCTTT
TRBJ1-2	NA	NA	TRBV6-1	CASNNRQSYYGYTF	TGTGCCAGCAACAATCGACAGAGCTACTATGGCTACACCTTC
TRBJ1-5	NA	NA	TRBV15	CATSRDQGRRGVNQPQHF	TGTGCCACCAGCAGGGATCAGGGGCGTAGGGGCGTCAATCAGCCCCAGCATTTT
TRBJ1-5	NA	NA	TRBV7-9	CASSLDAMTQHF	TGTGCCAGCAGCTTAGATGCGATGACCCAGCATTTT
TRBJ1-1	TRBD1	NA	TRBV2	CASRGQGAEAFF	TGTGCCAGCAGGGGACAGGGGGCTGAAGCTTTCTTT
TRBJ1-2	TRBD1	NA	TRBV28	CASIGTGGNYGYTF	TGTGCCAGCATCGGGACAGGGGGGAACTATGGCTACACCTTC
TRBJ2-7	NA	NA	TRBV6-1	CASSEERRTYEQYF	TGTGCCAGCAGTGAAGAACGCAGGACCTACGAGCAGTACTTC
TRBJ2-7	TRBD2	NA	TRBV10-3	CAISVTSGGLPYEQYF	TGTGCCATCAGTGTAACTAGCGGGGGCCTTCCCTACGAGCAGTACTTC